The entry below describes one T cell receptor (beta chain). Clones were sequenced by immunoSEQ multiplex PCR, and TCRdb holds only the in-frame ones, with some missing. The sample contains about 56,000 clones, about nine tenths of which appear only once. Trimming removed 4 bases at V and 13 bases at J, with 20 bases between. Germline V gene sequence: CDR1 SGHNT, CDR2 YYREEE (reference sequence). The CDR3 is 14 residues long. This record comes from a study of T cell changes during pregnancy in multiple sclerosis. The gene calls are TRBV5-4 and TRBJ1-4; TRBD1 might be the D (6 bases). The source of this sequence is a female donor with multiple sclerosis, enrolled in a pregnancy study. This sample comprised CD4+ T cells from peripheral blood mononuclear cells, obtained in the third trimester of pregnancy. CDR3 loop: CASSEPDRPTTLFF. The CDR3 coding sequence is TGTGCCAGCAGCGAGCCAGACAGGCCAACCACACTGTTTTTT.